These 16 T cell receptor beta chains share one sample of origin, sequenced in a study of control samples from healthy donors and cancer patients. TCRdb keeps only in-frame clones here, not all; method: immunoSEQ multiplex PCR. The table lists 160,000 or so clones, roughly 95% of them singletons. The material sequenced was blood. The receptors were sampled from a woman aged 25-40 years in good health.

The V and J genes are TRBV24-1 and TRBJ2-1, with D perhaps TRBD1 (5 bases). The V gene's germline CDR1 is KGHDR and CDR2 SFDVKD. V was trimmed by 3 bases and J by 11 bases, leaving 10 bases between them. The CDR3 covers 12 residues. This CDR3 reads CATSDGATQQFF. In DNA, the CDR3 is TGTGCCACCAGTGATGGGGCGACCCAGCAGTTCTTC.

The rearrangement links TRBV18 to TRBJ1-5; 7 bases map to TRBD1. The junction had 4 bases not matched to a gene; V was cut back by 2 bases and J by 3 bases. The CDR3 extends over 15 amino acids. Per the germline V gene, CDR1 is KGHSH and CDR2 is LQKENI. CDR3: CASSPTGANNQPQHF. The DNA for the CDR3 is TGTGCCAGCTCACCAACAGGGGCGAACAATCAGCCCCAGCATTTT.

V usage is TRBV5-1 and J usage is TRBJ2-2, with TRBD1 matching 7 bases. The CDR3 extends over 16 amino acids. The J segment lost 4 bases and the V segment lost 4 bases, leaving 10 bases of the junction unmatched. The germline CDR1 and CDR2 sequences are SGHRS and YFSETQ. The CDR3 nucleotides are TGCGCCAGCAGCGACGACAGGGCTGCTAGCACCGGGGAGCTGTTTTTT. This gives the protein CASSDDRAASTGELFF.

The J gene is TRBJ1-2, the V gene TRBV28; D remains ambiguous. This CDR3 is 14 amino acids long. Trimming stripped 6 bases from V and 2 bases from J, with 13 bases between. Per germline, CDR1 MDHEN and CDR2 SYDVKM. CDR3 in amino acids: CASRRDGLNYGYTF. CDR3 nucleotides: TGTGCCAGCAGACGAGACGGGTTGAACTATGGCTACACCTTC.

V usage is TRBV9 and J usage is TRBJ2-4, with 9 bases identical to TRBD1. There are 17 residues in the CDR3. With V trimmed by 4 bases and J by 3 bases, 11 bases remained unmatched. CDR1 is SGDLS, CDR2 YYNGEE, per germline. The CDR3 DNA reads TGTGCCAGCAGCTTAGACGGGACAGGGCTGGTCAAAAACATTCAGTACTTC. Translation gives CASSLDGTGLVKNIQYF.

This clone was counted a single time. CDR3 in amino acids: CASSQETRTGSEAFF. The CDR3 bases are TGCGCCAGCAGCCAAGAGACTAGGACAGGGTCTGAAGCTTTCTTT. The gene calls are TRBV4-1 and TRBJ1-1; 8 bases line up with TRBD1. Trimming cost V 0 bases and J 6 bases; bases outside gene matches: 6. Germline values: CDR1 MGHRA, CDR2 YSYEKL. The CDR3 length is 15 residues.

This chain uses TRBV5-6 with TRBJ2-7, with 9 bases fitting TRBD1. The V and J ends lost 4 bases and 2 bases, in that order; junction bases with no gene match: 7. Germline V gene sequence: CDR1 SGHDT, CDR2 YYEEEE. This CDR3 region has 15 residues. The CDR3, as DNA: TGTGCCAGCAGCCCCCCGGACAGGGGTCCCTACGAGCAGTACTTC. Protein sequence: CASSPPDRGPYEQYF.

The CDR3 sequence: CASTRAGESGNTIYF. CDR3 in DNA: TGTGCCAGCACCAGGGCGGGAGAGTCAGGAAACACCATATATTTT. The chain carries TRBV6-5 and TRBJ1-3; maybe TRBD1 (5 bases). The V and J ends lost 7 bases and 4 bases respectively, with 17 bases between them. The V gene's germline CDR1 is MNHEY and CDR2 SVGAGI. This CDR3 contains 15 residues.

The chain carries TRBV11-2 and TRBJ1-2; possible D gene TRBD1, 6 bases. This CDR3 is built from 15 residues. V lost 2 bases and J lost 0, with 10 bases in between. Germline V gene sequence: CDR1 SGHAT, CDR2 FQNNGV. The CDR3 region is CASSLSQGPNYGYTF. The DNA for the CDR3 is TGTGCCAGCAGCTTAAGCCAGGGGCCTAACTATGGCTACACCTTC.

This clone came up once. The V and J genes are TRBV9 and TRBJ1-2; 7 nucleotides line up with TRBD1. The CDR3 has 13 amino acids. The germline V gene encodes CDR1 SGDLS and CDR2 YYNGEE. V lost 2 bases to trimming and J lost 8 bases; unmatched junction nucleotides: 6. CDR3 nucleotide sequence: TGTGCCAGCAGCGTCGGGACAGAGGTCGGCTACACCTTC. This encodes CASSVGTEVGYTF.

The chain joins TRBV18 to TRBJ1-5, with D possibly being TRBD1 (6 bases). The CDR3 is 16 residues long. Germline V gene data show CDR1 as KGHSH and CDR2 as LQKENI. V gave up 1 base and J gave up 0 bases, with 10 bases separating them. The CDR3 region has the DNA TGTGCCAGCTCACCACGAAGACAGGATAGCAATCAGCCCCAGCATTTT. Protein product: CASSPRRQDSNQPQHF.

CDR3 protein: CASRFDPLTEAFF. DNA for the CDR3: TGCGCCAGCAGATTTGACCCGCTCACTGAAGCTTTCTTT. V and J are TRBV10-2 and TRBJ1-1, with D unclear. There are 13 residues in the CDR3. Trimming stripped 6 bases from V and 4 bases from J, with 12 bases between. Germline assignment: CDR1 WSHSY and CDR2 SAAADI.

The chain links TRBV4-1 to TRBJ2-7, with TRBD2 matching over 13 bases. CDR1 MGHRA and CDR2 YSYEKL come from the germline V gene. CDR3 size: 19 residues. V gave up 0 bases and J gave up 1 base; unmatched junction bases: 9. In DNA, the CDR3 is TGCGCCAGCAGCCAAGACCCCCCTGGGGGACTAGCGGGATCCTACGAGCAGTACTTC. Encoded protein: CASSQDPPGGLAGSYEQYF.

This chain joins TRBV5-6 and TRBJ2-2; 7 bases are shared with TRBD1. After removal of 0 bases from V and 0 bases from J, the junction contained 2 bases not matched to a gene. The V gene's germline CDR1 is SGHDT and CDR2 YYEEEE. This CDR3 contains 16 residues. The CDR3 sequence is CASSLVTGTNTGELFF. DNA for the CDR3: TGTGCCAGCAGCTTGGTGACAGGGACGAACACCGGGGAGCTGTTTTTT.

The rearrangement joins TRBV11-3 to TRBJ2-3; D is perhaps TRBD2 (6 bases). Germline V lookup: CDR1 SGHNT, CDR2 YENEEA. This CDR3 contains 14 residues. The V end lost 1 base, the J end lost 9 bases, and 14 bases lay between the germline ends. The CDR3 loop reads CASSLGGEVGTQYF. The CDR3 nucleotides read TGTGCCAGCAGCTTAGGAGGGGAGGTCGGGACGCAGTATTTT.

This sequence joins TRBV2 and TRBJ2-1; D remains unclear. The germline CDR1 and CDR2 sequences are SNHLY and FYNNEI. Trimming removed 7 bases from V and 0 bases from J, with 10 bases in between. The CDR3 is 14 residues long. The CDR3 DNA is TGTGCCAGCAAGTCGGAGAGCTCCTACAATGAGCAGTTCTTC. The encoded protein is CASKSESSYNEQFF.